These T cell receptor beta chains were read from a single sample in a study of control samples from healthy donors and cancer patients. The repertoire was sequenced with immunoSEQ multiplex PCR; TCRdb's copy has only in-frame clones and lacks some. The data hold about 130,000 clones, with about 88% observed a single time. What was sequenced was blood. The receptors derive from a man aged 50-60 years in good health. CDR3s include the opening cysteine and the closing phenylalanine or tryptophan. A D gene is named only where the DNA matches it firmly. Size is omitted from some rows. Given values are once, few, many or a class for expanded clones.

.	TRBV5-6	.	TRBJ1-3	TGTGCCAGCAGCTTGTCGGAAGTTGGAAACACCATATATTTT	CASSLSEVGNTIYF
TRBD1	TRBV7-6	.	TRBJ2-7	TGTGCCAGCAGCTTAGGGACAGGGGGCTACTACGAGCAGTACTTC	CASSLGTGGYYEQYF
.	TRBV19	.	TRBJ1-2	TGTGCCACATCAGTCCAGAACTCGTATGGCTACACCTTC	CATSVQNSYGYTF
.	TRBV5-8	.	TRBJ2-5	TGTGCCAGCAGCTTCTCAGGGCGAGAGACCCAGTACTTC	CASSFSGRETQYF
.	TRBV14	.	TRBJ1-1	TGTGCCAGCAGCCAAGTGGGGACCAGAACCATGAACACTGAAGCTTTCTTT	CASSQVGTRTMNTEAFF
.	TRBV6-6	.	TRBJ2-7	TGTGCCAGCAGGAACCAGGACCTCGGGTCGTACTTC	CASRNQDLGSYF
TRBD1	TRBV2	.	TRBJ2-3	TGTGCCAGCAGTGGAGGACAGGTCCAGATGGATACGCAGTATTTT	CASSGGQVQMDTQYF
.	TRBV5-6	.	TRBJ1-2	TGTGCCAGCAGCTCAATATCAGGTCCTACTAACTATGGCTACACCTTC	CASSSISGPTNYGYTF
.	TRBV28	once	TRBJ2-2	TGTGCCAGCAGTTTTTCAGGGCACACCGGGGAGCTGTTTTTT	CASSFSGHTGELFF
TRBD1	TRBV29-1	.	TRBJ1-1	TGCAGCGCCCGACAGGGGGGAACTGAAGCTTTCTTT	CSARQGGTEAFF
.	TRBV28	.	TRBJ2-7	TGTGCCAGCAGTCACCACAGGACTGCTTCCGACGAGCAGTACTTC	CASSHHRTASDEQYF
.	TRBV5-1	.	TRBJ1-2	TGCGCCAGCAGCGTGGGGGCCGGATATGGCTACACCTTC	CASSVGAGYGYTF
.	TRBV30	.	TRBJ2-1	TGTGCCTGGTTTTTAGGGCGGGAGCAGTTCTTC	CAWFLGREQFF
.	TRBV11-3	.	TRBJ2-1	TGTGCCAGCAGCTTAGAGAGGGCCTTAAGACCCTACAATGAGCAGTTCTTC	CASSLERALRPYNEQFF
TRBD2	TRBV3-1/TRBV3-2	.	TRBJ2-7	TGTGCCAGCAGCCACCTTAGCGGGGGGGCCCCCTCCTACGAGCAGTACTTC	CASSHLSGGAPSYEQYF
.	TRBV30	.	TRBJ2-3	TGTGCCTGGAGTCGGGTATACGGGACAGATACGCAGTATTTT	CAWSRVYGTDTQYF
TRBD2	TRBV4-2	.	TRBJ2-5	TGTGCCAGCAGCCTCCAGCGGGGGGTTAACCAAGAGACCCAGTACTTC	CASSLQRGVNQETQYF
.	TRBV2	.	TRBJ2-1	TGTGCCAGCAAGGGTTACAATGAGCAGTTCTTC	CASKGYNEQFF
TRBD1	TRBV10-1	.	TRBJ2-7	TGCGCCAGCACCCCCGGACAGGGGGGATCCTACGAGCAGTACTTC	CASTPGQGGSYEQYF
.	TRBV12-3/TRBV12-4	.	TRBJ2-1	TGTGCCAGCAGTCCGACGAGATACAATGAGCAGTTCTTC	CASSPTRYNEQFF
.	TRBV29-1	.	TRBJ1-2	TGCAGCGCAGGAGGACGGTCGACTAACTATGGCTACACCTTC	CSAGGRSTNYGYTF
.	TRBV28	.	TRBJ2-4	TGTGCCAGCAGTCATGGGGGGGGCCGGCTAAACATTCAGTACTTC	CASSHGGGRLNIQYF
TRBD1	TRBV2	.	TRBJ2-7	TGTGCCAGCAGTGAAGAAAGACAGGGGGCGGGCGAGCAGTACTTC	CASSEERQGAGEQYF
.	TRBV2	.	TRBJ1-4	TGTGCCAGCAACTCTCAGGGGAATGAAAAACTGTTTTTT	CASNSQGNEKLFF
.	TRBV5-4	.	TRBJ2-2	TGTGCCAGCAGCCTCTGGCCCCCCGATAAGAACACCGGGGAGCTGTTTTTT	CASSLWPPDKNTGELFF
.	TRBV15	.	TRBJ1-2	TGTGCCACCAGCAGAGAGAGCGGGGGGGGTGGCTACACCTTC	CATSRESGGGGYTF
.	TRBV5-1	once	TRBJ1-2	TGCGCCAGCAGCTTGAATGGCAGGGGACTTGGTGGCTACACCTTC	CASSLNGRGLGGYTF
.	TRBV28	.	TRBJ2-2	TGTGCCAGCAGTTTTAGTCGGGAGCTGTTTTTT	CASSFSRELFF
TRBD2	TRBV5-4	.	TRBJ2-3	TGTGCCAGCAGCTACCCCGGACTAGCGGGGCACACAGATACGCAGTATTTT	CASSYPGLAGHTDTQYF
.	TRBV3-1/TRBV3-2	.	TRBJ1-5	TGTGCCAGCAGCCACCAAGACAGGAATAATCAGCCCCAGCATTTT	CASSHQDRNNQPQHF
.	TRBV6-4	.	TRBJ1-6	TGTGCCAGCAGTGGGGACTTTAATTCACCCCTCCACTTT	CASSGDFNSPLHF
TRBD2	TRBV7-9	.	TRBJ2-2	TGTGCCAGCAGCTTGCGGGGGGACACCGGGGAGCTGTTTTTT	CASSLRGDTGELFF
.	TRBV24-1	.	TRBJ2-3	TGTGCCACCAGTGACTACCCTAGAGGGACGAGCACAGATACGCAGTATTTT	CATSDYPRGTSTDTQYF
.	TRBV28	.	TRBJ1-1	TGTGCCAGCAGTTCGATAGGCCCGCCGAACAGTCACCGAGGAACTGAAGCTTTCTTT	CASSSIGPPNSHRGTEAFF
.	TRBV28	few	TRBJ2-4	TGTGCCACCAATACCAGGGATATTCAGTACTTC	CATNTRDIQYF
.	TRBV5-6	.	TRBJ2-7	TGTGCCAGCAGCTTTGGACAAAACTACGAGCAGTACTTC	CASSFGQNYEQYF
.	TRBV19	.	TRBJ2-2	TGTGCCAGTAGTATAGTACGGGGGCCCAACACCGGGGAGCTGTTTTTT	CASSIVRGPNTGELFF
.	TRBV9	once	TRBJ2-6	TGTGCCAGCAGCGTAGGACCAGCTTCCCCCTCTGAGGCCAACGTCCTGACTTTC	CASSVGPASPSEANVLTF
.	TRBV5-1	.	TRBJ2-3	TGCGCCAGCAGCTTCCAGGGTTACTCAGATACGCAGTATTTT	CASSFQGYSDTQYF
.	TRBV6-6	.	TRBJ1-3	TGTGCCAGTCGGGACGGAAACACCATATATTTT	CASRDGNTIYF
TRBD1	TRBV19	.	TRBJ2-5	TGTGCCAGTAGTACGACAGGGGGTAGGGAGACCCAGTACTTC	CASSTTGGRETQYF
.	TRBV28	.	TRBJ1-5	TGTGCCAGCCAACGGGGAGGGGACAATCAGCCCCAGCATTTT	CASQRGGDNQPQHF
TRBD2	TRBV9	.	TRBJ2-3	TGTGCCAGCAGCGTGGGACTAGCGGGGACCTCAGATACGCAGTATTTT	CASSVGLAGTSDTQYF
TRBD1	TRBV4-2	once	TRBJ1-5	TGTGCCAGCAGCCATGAACTCGGACAGGGTGGCGATCAGCCCCAGCATTTT	CASSHELGQGGDQPQHF
TRBD2	TRBV6-6	.	TRBJ2-3	TGTGCCAGCACCCCAGGGAGGGATCGGGGCACAGATACGCAGTATTTT	CASTPGRDRGTDTQYF
.	TRBV7-3	.	TRBJ2-2	TGTGCCAGCAGCTTAAGGGGGTCGGCGAACACCGGGGAGCTGTTTTTT	CASSLRGSANTGELFF
TRBD1	TRBV19	.	TRBJ2-2	TGTGCCAGTAGTACACAACAGGGGGCCGGGGAGCTGTTTTTT	CASSTQQGAGELFF
.	TRBV3-1/TRBV3-2	.	TRBJ2-7	TGTGCCAGCAGCCAAGGCTGGGGACCGGGCTACGAGCAGTACTTC	CASSQGWGPGYEQYF
.	TRBV11-3	.	TRBJ1-1	TGTGCCAGCAGCTTTAGAGGCCAGATGAACACTGAAGCTTTCTTT	CASSFRGQMNTEAFF